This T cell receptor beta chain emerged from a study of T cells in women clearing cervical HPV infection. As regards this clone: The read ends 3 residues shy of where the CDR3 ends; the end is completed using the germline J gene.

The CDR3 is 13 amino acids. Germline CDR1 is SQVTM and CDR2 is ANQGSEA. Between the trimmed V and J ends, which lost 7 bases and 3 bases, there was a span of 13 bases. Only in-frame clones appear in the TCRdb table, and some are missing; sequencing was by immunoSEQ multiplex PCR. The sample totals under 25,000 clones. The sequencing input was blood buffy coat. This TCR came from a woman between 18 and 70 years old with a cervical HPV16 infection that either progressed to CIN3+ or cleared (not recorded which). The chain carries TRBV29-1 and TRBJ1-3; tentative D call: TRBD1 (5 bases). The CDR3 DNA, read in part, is TGCAGCGCGAGACAGTCGATTGGAAACACC. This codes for CSARQSIGNT. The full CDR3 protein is CSARQSIGNTIYF.